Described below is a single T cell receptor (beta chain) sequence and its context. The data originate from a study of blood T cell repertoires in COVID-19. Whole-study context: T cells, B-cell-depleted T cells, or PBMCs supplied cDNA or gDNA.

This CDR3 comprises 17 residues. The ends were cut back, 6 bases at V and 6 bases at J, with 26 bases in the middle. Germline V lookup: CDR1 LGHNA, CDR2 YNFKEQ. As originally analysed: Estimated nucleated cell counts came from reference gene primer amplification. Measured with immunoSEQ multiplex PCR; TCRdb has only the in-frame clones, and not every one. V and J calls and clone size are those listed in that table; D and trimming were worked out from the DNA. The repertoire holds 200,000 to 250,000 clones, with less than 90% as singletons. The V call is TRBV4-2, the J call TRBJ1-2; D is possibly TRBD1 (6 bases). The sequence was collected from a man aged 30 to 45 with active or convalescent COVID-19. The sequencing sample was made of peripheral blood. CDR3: CASRRDQTTGKPNGYTF. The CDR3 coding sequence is TGTGCCAGCAGAAGGGACCAAACCACAGGGAAGCCCAATGGCTACACCTTC.